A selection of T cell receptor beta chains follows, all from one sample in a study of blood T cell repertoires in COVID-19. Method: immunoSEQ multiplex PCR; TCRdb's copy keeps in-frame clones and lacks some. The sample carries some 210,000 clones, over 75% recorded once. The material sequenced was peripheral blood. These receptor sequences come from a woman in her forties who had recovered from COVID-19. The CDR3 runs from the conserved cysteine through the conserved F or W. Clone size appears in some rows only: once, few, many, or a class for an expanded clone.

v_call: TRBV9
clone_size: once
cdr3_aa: CASSVGGAGEETQYF

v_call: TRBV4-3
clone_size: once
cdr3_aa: CASSQEDRFYNEQFF

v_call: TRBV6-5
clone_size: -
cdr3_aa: CASSYRDSGNQPQHF

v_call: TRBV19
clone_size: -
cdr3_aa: CASSIKGVGTYEQYF

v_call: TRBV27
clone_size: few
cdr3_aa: CASSLGPNGAKNIQYF

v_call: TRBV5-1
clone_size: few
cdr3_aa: CASSLDGLRGGRTEAFF

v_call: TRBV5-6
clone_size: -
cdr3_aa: CASSFLETARETQYF

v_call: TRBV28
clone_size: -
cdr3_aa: CASSLGGYNEQFF

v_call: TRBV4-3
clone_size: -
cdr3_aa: CASRAGDGSAGELFF

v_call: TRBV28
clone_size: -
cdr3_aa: CASSFSGSGTEAFF

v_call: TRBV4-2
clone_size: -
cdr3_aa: CASSQRGAGYEETQYF

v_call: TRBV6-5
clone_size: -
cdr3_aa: CASQSGQQSHTQYF

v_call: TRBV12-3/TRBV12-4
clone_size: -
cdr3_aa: CASSLIGDTEAFF

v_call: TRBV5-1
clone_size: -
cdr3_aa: CASSLDWTSLYEQYF

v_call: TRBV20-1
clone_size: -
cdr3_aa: CSAGTNHEQYF

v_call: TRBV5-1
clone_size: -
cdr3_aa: CASSGRLAGWEETQYF

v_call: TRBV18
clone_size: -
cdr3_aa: CASSSAGDDTEAFF

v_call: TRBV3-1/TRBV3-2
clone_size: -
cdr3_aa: CASSQPPHNEQFF

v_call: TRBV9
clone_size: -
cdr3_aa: CASSVGGGDFTDTQYF

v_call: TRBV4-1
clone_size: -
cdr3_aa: CASTQGPTGHNEKLFF

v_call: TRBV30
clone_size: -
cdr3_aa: CAWSPSQDTQYF

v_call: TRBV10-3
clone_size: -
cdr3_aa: CATRFEATNEKLFF

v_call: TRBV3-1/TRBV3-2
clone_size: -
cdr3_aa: CASSQVTGSRYEQYF

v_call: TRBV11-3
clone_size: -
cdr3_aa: CASSSEGGNAGNTIYF

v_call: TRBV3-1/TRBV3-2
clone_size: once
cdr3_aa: CASSPAGLGYNEQFF

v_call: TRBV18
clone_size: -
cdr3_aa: CASSPPFIQGGYGYTF

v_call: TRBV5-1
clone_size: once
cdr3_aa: CASSLGQGLEQYF

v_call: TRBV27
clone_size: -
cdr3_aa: CASSLRGQGGYEQYF

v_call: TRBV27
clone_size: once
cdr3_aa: CASRSGETDTQYF

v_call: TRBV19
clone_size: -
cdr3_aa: CASSTTGGGSYGYTF

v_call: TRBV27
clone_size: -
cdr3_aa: CASSLLRGRGTEAFF

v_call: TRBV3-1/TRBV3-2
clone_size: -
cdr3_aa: CASSQPVLSGNTIYF

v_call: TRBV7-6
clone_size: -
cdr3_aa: CASSLGTSANEQFF

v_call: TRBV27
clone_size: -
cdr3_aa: CASSPPTSGGDTQYF

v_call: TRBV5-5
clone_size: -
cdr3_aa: CASSFPSGTAEYEQYF

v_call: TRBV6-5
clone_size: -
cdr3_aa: CASRTDRAEAFF

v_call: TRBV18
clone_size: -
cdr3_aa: CASSPGTSGTGELFF

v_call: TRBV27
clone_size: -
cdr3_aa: CASSSGLGREQYF

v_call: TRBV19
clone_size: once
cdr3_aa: CASSAYTGGTEAFF

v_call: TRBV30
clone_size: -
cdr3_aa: CAWSRRGGGGETQYF

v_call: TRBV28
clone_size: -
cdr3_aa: CASSSLGQGAKSDYEQYF

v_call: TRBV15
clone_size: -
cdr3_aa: CATSRTYGEAGNTIYF

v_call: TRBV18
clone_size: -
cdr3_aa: CASSPGLAGEHEQFF

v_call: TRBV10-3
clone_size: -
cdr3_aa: CAISDAGGATDTQYF

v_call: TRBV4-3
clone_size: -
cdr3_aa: CASSLALPGGPMGLAGADTQYF

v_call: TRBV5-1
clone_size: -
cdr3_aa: CASSLTSGETQYF

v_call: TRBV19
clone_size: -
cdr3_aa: CASSIGQSYEQYF

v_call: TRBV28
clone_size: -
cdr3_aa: CASSFSRFGNGELFF